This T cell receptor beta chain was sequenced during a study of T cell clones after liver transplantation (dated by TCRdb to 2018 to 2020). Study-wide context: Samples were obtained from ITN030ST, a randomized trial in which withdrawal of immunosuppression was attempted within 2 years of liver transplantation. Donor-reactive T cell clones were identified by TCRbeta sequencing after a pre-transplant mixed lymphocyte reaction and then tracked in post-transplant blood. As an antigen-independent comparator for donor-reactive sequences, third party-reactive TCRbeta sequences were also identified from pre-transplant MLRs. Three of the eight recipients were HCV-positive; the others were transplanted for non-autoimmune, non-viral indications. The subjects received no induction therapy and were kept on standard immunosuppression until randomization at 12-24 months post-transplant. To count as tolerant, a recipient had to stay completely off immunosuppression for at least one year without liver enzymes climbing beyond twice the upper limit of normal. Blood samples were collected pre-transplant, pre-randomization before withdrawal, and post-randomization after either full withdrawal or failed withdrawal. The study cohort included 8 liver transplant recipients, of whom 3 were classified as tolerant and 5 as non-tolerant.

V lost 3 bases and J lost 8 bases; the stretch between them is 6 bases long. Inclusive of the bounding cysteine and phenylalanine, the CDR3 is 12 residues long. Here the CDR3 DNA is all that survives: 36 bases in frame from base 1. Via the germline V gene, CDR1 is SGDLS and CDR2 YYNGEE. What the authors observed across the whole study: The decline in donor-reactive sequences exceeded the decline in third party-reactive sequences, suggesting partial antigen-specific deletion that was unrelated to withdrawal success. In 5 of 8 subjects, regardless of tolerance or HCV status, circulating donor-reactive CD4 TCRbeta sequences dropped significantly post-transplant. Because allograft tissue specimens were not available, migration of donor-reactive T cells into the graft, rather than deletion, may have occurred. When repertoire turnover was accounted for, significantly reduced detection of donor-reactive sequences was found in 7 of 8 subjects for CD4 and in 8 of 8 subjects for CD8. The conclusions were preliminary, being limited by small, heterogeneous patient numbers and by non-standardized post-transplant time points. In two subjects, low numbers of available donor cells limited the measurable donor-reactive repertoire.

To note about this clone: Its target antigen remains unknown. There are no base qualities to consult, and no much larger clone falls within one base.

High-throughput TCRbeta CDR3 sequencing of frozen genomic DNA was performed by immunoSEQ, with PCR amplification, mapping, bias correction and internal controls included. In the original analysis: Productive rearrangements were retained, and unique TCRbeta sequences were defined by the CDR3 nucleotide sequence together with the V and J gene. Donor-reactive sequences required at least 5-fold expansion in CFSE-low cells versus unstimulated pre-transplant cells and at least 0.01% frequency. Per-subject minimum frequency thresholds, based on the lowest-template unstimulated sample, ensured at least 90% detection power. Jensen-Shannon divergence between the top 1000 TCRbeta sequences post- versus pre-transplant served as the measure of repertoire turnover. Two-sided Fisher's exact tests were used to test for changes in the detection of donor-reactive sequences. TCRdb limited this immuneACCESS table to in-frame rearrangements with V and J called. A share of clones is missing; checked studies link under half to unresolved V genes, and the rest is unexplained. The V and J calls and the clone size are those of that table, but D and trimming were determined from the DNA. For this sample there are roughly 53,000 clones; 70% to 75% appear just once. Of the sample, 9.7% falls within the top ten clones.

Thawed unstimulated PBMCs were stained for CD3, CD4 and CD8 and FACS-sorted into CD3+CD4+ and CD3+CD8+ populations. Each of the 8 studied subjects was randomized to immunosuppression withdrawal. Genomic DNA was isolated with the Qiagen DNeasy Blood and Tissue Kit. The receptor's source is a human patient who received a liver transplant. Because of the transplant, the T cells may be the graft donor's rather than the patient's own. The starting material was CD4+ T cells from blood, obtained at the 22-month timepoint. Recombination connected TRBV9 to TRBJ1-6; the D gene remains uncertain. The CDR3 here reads CASSGVDSPLHF. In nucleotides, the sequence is TGTGCCAGCAGCGGGGTAGATTCACCCCTCCACTTT.